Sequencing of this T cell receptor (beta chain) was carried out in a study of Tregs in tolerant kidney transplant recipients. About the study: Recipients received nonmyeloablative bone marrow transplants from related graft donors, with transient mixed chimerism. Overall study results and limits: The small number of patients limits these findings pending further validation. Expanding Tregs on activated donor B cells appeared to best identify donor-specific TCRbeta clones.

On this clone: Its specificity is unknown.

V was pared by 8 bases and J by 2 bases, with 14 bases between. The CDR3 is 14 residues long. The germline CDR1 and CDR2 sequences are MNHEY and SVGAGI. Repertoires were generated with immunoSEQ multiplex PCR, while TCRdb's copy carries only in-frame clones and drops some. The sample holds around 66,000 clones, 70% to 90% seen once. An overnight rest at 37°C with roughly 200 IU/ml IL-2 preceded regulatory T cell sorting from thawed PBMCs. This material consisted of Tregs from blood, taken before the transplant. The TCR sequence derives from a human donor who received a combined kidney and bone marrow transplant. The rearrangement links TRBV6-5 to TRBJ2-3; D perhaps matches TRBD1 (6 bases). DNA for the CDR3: TGTGCCAGCGGGGATCAGGGGTCCACAGATACGCAGTATTTT. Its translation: CASGDQGSTDTQYF.